The present entry profiles one T cell receptor (beta chain) with its context. Its cognate antigen is unknown. Sequencing was performed with immunoSEQ multiplex PCR; in TCRdb, only in-frame clones are kept and a portion is missing. The sample contains roughly 120,000 clones, 88% of which appear only once. This sample is drawn from a study of T cell responses to AZD1222 COVID-19 vaccine. Whole-study results and caveats: Among vaccine-associated CD4 TCRs, coverage spanned spike, with dominance at 160-218 and 743-854. Close to half of spike-specific TCRs reportedly recognize unmutated variant regions.

Per germline, CDR1 SGHRS and CDR2 YFSETQ. The V and J ends lost 0 bases and 6 bases, in that order; junction bases with no gene match: 2. The CDR3 is 15 amino acids. The source is an adult who received the AZD1222 COVID-19 vaccine. V usage is TRBV5-1 and J usage is TRBJ2-2; 10 positions match TRBD2. The sample consisted of peripheral blood, taken 28 days after the second AZD1222 dose. The CDR3 spells CASSLVGLASGELFF. For the CDR3, the DNA is TGCGCCAGCAGCTTGGTGGGACTAGCGTCCGGGGAGCTGTTTTTT.